The rows below give T cell receptor beta chains drawn from one sample of a study of blood T cell repertoires in COVID-19. Sequencing used immunoSEQ multiplex PCR; TCRdb keeps in-frame clones, though not all of them. The repertoire has around 180,000 clones, around 80% of them found once; the top ten carry approximately 12%. The sequencing sample was made of peripheral blood. These receptors were obtained from an elderly woman with COVID-19, enrolled during active disease. Both conserved end residues are part of each CDR3. The order of the fields is CDR3 length, clone size, D gene, V gene, J gene, CDR3 DNA, CDR3 protein. The D gene is left open where the match is weak. Rows give clone size only sometimes, using once, few, many, or a class for an expanded clone.

CDR3 length: 14; clone size: -; D gene: -; V gene: TRBV28; J gene: TRBJ2-7; CDR3 DNA: TGTGCCAGCAGTTTCCCGGCCGGAGGCTACGAGCAGTACTTC; CDR3 protein: CASSFPAGGYEQYF
CDR3 length: 14; clone size: -; D gene: TRBD1; V gene: TRBV11-2; J gene: TRBJ2-7; CDR3 DNA: TGTGCCAGCAGTCCTAGGACAGGGGAAAACGAGCAGTACTTC; CDR3 protein: CASSPRTGENEQYF
CDR3 length: 14; clone size: -; D gene: TRBD2; V gene: TRBV11-1; J gene: TRBJ2-7; CDR3 DNA: TGTGCCAGCAGCTTAGTAGCGGGAGGACTTGAGCAGTACTTC; CDR3 protein: CASSLVAGGLEQYF
CDR3 length: 16; clone size: -; D gene: TRBD1; V gene: TRBV7-8; J gene: TRBJ1-1; CDR3 DNA: TGTGCCAGCAGCCCCAAACGACAGGGCGGGAACACTGAAGCTTTCTTT; CDR3 protein: CASSPKRQGGNTEAFF
CDR3 length: 13; clone size: -; D gene: -; V gene: TRBV5-4; J gene: TRBJ2-7; CDR3 DNA: TGTGCCAGCAGCTTGGGACACTCCTACGAGCAGTACTTC; CDR3 protein: CASSLGHSYEQYF
CDR3 length: 16; clone size: -; D gene: -; V gene: TRBV6-5; J gene: TRBJ2-7; CDR3 DNA: TGTGCCAGCAGTTCCCTCGAGCGAGGGTACTCCTACGAGCAGTACTTC; CDR3 protein: CASSSLERGYSYEQYF
CDR3 length: 13; clone size: few; D gene: TRBD1; V gene: TRBV6-5; J gene: TRBJ2-1; CDR3 DNA: TGTGCCAGCAGTTTCCCGGGACAGGGCGGGCAGTTCTTC; CDR3 protein: CASSFPGQGGQFF
CDR3 length: 15; clone size: -; D gene: TRBD1; V gene: TRBV10-3; J gene: TRBJ2-7; CDR3 DNA: TGTGCCATCAGAGAAGACAGGGGGATCACCTACGAGCAGTACTTC; CDR3 protein: CAIREDRGITYEQYF
CDR3 length: 14; clone size: -; D gene: TRBD1; V gene: TRBV10-3; J gene: TRBJ1-3; CDR3 DNA: TGTGCCACGTTGGGACAGGGAGAAGGAAACACCATATATTTT; CDR3 protein: CATLGQGEGNTIYF
CDR3 length: 17; clone size: -; D gene: TRBD2; V gene: TRBV15; J gene: TRBJ2-2; CDR3 DNA: TGTGCCACCACCGTAGCGGGAGGTTGGGGGGGGACCGGGGAGCTGTTTTTT; CDR3 protein: CATTVAGGWGGTGELFF
CDR3 length: 16; clone size: -; D gene: TRBD1; V gene: TRBV27; J gene: TRBJ1-5; CDR3 DNA: TGTGCCAGCAGTGGCCCGGGCAGGGGGTTAGGTCAGCCCCAGCATTTT; CDR3 protein: CASSGPGRGLGQPQHF
CDR3 length: 15; clone size: -; D gene: TRBD1; V gene: TRBV4-1; J gene: TRBJ2-7; CDR3 DNA: TGCGCCAGCAGCCAAAGACAGGGCGGATCCTACGAGCAGTACTTC; CDR3 protein: CASSQRQGGSYEQYF
CDR3 length: 17; clone size: -; D gene: -; V gene: TRBV11-2; J gene: TRBJ2-3; CDR3 DNA: TGTGCCAGCAGCTCAGGGGCGACAGACGGTATGGCAGATACGCAGTATTTT; CDR3 protein: CASSSGATDGMADTQYF
CDR3 length: 15; clone size: few; D gene: TRBD2; V gene: TRBV5-1; J gene: TRBJ2-5; CDR3 DNA: TGCGCCAGCAGCTTGCGTCGCGGGGGTCAAGAGACCCAGTACTTC; CDR3 protein: CASSLRRGGQETQYF
CDR3 length: 15; clone size: -; D gene: -; V gene: TRBV5-1; J gene: TRBJ2-3; CDR3 DNA: TGCGCCAGCAGCCACGGGAGCCCTACGACAGATACGCAGTATTTT; CDR3 protein: CASSHGSPTTDTQYF
CDR3 length: 18; clone size: -; D gene: -; V gene: TRBV7-8; J gene: TRBJ2-3; CDR3 DNA: TGTGCCAGCAGCCGCCCACGGAACAGGGCCCAAAGCACAGATACGCAGTATTTT; CDR3 protein: CASSRPRNRAQSTDTQYF
CDR3 length: 12; clone size: -; D gene: -; V gene: TRBV4-3; J gene: TRBJ2-2; CDR3 DNA: TGCGCCAGCAGCAACTGGTACGGGGAGCTGTTTTTT; CDR3 protein: CASSNWYGELFF
CDR3 length: 16; clone size: -; D gene: TRBD2; V gene: TRBV10-3; J gene: TRBJ2-5; CDR3 DNA: TGTGCCATCAGCGAAGGACTAGCGGGAGGCCAAGAGACCCAGTACTTC; CDR3 protein: CAISEGLAGGQETQYF
CDR3 length: 14; clone size: -; D gene: TRBD2; V gene: TRBV2; J gene: TRBJ2-1; CDR3 DNA: TGTGCCAGTGGACTAGCGGGGAACTACAATGAGCAGTTCTTC; CDR3 protein: CASGLAGNYNEQFF
CDR3 length: 15; clone size: -; D gene: -; V gene: TRBV7-8; J gene: TRBJ2-3; CDR3 DNA: TGTGCCAACCAAGCATTGCCCACTAGCACAGATACGCAGTATTTT; CDR3 protein: CANQALPTSTDTQYF
CDR3 length: 13; clone size: once; D gene: -; V gene: TRBV29-1; J gene: TRBJ2-2; CDR3 DNA: TGCAGCGGGGGACACGCGAACACCGGGGAGCTGTTTTTT; CDR3 protein: CSGGHANTGELFF
CDR3 length: 14; clone size: -; D gene: -; V gene: TRBV10-3; J gene: TRBJ2-3; CDR3 DNA: TGTGCCATCACCCAGGGGTATAGCACAGATACGCAGTATTTT; CDR3 protein: CAITQGYSTDTQYF
CDR3 length: 15; clone size: -; D gene: -; V gene: TRBV5-1; J gene: TRBJ2-1; CDR3 DNA: TGCGCCAGCAGCTTTTTAGCATGGGTCTACAATGAGCAGTTCTTC; CDR3 protein: CASSFLAWVYNEQFF
CDR3 length: 17; clone size: -; D gene: -; V gene: TRBV11-2; J gene: TRBJ1-1; CDR3 DNA: TGTGCCAGCAGCTTAGGTTTCCGGAGGGGACTGAACACTGAAGCTTTCTTT; CDR3 protein: CASSLGFRRGLNTEAFF
CDR3 length: 17; clone size: -; D gene: TRBD1; V gene: TRBV5-5; J gene: TRBJ2-6; CDR3 DNA: TGTGCCAGCAGCCGGGGGACAGGGGTTTCTGGGGCCAACGTCCTGACTTTC; CDR3 protein: CASSRGTGVSGANVLTF